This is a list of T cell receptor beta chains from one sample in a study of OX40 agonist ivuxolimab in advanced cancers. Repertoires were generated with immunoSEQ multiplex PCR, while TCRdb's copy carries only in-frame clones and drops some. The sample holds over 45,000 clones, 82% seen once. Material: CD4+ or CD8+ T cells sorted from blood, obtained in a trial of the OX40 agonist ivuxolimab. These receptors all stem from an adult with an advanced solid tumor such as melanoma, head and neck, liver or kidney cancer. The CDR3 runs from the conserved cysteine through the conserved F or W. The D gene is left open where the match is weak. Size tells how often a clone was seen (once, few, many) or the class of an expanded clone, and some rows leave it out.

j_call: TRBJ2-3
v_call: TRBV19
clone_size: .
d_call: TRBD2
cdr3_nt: TGTGCCAGTAGTATGCGGAGGGAGGGCCTCACAGATACGCAGTATTTT
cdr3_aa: CASSMRREGLTDTQYF

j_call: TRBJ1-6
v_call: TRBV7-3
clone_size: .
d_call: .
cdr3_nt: TGTGCCAGCAGCTCAACAGGGTGGAATTCACCCCTCCACTTT
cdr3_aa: CASSSTGWNSPLHF

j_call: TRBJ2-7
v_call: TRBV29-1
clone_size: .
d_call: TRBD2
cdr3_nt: TGCAGCGTGAATAGCGGGAGCTCCTACGAGCAGTACTTC
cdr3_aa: CSVNSGSSYEQYF

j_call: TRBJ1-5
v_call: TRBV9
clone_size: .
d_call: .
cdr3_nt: TGTGCCAGCAGCGTAGGTGAGGCGCGGAATCAGCCCCAGCATTTT
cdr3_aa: CASSVGEARNQPQHF

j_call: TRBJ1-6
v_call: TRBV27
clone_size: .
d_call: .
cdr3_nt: TGTGCCAGCAGTTCCAGCCTCTATAATTCACCCCTCCACTTT
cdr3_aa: CASSSSLYNSPLHF

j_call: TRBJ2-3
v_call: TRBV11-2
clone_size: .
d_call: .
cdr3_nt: TGTGCCAGCAGCTTATTCCGAACCCGCCAGGATACGCAGTATTTT
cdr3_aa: CASSLFRTRQDTQYF

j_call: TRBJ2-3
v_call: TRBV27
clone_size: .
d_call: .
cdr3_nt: TGTGCCAGCAGTTTAACGTATGGCACAGATACGCAGTATTTT
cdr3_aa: CASSLTYGTDTQYF

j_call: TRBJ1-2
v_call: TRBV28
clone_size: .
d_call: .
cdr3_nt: TGTGCCAGCAGTTTGGGGGGCTACTATGGCTACACCTTC
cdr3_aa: CASSLGGYYGYTF

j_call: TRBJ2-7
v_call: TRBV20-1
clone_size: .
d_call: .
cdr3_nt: TGCAGTGCTCATAGCTCCTACGAGCAGTACTTC
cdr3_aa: CSAHSSYEQYF

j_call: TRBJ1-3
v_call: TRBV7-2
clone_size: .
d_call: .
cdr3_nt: TGTGCCAGCAGCTTTTCCGGCTCTGGAAACACCATATATTTT
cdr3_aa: CASSFSGSGNTIYF

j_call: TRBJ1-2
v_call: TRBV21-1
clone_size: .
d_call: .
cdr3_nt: TGTGCCAGCACCAAGAAAAGAGGCGCCTTC
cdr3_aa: CASTKKRGAF

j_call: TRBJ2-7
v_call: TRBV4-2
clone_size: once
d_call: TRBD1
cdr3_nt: TGTGCCAGCAGCCTCCGGGATGGACAGGGGTCCTACGAGCAGTACTTC
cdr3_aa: CASSLRDGQGSYEQYF

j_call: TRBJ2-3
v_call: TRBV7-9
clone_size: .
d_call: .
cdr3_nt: TGTGCCAGCAGCTTAGCGCCCCGGGGTACGCAGTATTTT
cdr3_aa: CASSLAPRGTQYF

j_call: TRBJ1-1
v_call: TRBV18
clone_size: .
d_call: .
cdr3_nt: TGTGCCAGCTCACCCGGGATGAACACTGAAGCTTTCTTT
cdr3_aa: CASSPGMNTEAFF

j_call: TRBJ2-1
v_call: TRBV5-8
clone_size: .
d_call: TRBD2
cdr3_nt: TGTGCCAGCTCCCGGGGGGGGACCTGGCGCACCTACAATGAGCAGTTCTTC
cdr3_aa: CASSRGGTWRTYNEQFF

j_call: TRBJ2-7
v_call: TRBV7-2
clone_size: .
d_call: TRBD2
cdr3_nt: TGTGCCAGCAGCTTATCTAGCGGGGGGCCTCGGGAGCAGTACTTC
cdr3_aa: CASSLSSGGPREQYF

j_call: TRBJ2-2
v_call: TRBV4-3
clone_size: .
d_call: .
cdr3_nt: TGCGCCAGCAGCCAGGGTGGGGGGAAGGTCGGGGAGCTGTTTTTT
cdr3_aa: CASSQGGGKVGELFF

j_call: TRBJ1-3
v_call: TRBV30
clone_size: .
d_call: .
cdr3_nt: TGTGCCTGGGACTGGGCAGGGCTCTCCTCTGGAAACACCATATATTTT
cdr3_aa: CAWDWAGLSSGNTIYF

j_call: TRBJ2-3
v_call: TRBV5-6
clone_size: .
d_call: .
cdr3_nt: TGTGCCAGCAGCGCTGACTACGGCACAGATACGCAGTATTTT
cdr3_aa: CASSADYGTDTQYF

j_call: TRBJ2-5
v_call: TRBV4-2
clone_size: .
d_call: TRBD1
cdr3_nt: TGTGCCAGCAGCCAAGACGGGACAGGGAAAGAGACCCAGTACTTC
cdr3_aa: CASSQDGTGKETQYF

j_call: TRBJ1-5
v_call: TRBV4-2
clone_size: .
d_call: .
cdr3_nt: TGTGCCAGCAGCCAAGAGGGAACGGCTCAGCATTTT
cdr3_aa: CASSQEGTAQHF

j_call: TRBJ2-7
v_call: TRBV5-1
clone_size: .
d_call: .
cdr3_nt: TGCGCCAGCAAAATTGAGGGGCTCGACGAGCAGTACTTC
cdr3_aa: CASKIEGLDEQYF

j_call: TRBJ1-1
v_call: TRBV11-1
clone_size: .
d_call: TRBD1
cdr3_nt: TGTGCCAGCAGCGACACAGGGGGGGCGACTGAAGCTTTCTTT
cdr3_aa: CASSDTGGATEAFF

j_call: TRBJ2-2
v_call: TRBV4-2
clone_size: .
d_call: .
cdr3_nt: TGTGCCAGCAGCCAAAAAGGAACGGGCACCGGGGAGCTGTTTTTT
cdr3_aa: CASSQKGTGTGELFF

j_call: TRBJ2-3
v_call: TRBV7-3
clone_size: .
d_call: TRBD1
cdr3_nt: TGTGCCAGCAGCTTAACCGGGACAGGGGGCTTGGATACGCAGTATTTT
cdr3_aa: CASSLTGTGGLDTQYF

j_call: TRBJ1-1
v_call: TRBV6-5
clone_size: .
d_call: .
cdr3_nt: TGTGCCAGCAGTTACACAGTTAACACTGAAGCTTTCTTT
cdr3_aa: CASSYTVNTEAFF

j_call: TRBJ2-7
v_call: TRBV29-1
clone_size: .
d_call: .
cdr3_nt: TGCAGCGCGTTTCGGGGGAGCTCCTACGAGCAGTACTTC
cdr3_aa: CSAFRGSSYEQYF

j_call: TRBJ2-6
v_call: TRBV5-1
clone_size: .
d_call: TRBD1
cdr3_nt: TGCGCCGGCAGCCCCGGGACAGGGGGCGGTGGGGCCAACGTCCTGACTTTC
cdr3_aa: CAGSPGTGGGGANVLTF

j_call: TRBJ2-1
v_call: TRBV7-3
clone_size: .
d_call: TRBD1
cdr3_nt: TGTGCCAGCGGCGGGACAGGGGCCCCCAATGAGCAGTTCTTC
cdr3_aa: CASGGTGAPNEQFF

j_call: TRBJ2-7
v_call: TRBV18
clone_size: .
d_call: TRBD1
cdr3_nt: TGTGCCAGCCACCAGACCCAGGGGGCCTACGAGCAGTACTTC
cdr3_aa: CASHQTQGAYEQYF

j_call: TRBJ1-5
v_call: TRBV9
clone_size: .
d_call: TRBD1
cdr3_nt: TGTGCCAGCAGCGATGGGGTGACAGGGTCTCAGCCCCAGCATTTT
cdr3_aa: CASSDGVTGSQPQHF

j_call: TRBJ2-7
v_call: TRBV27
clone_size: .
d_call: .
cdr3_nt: TGTGCCAGCAGTTTAAAGCCGGGGGTCTCCTACGAGCAGTACTTC
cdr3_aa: CASSLKPGVSYEQYF

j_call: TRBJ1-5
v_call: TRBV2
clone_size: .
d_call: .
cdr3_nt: TGTGCCAGCAGTGAAGACTTCCTAGGCTATCAGCCCCAGCATTTT
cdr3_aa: CASSEDFLGYQPQHF

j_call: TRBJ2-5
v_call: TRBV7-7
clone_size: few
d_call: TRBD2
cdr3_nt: TGTGCTAGCAGCCCTAGCGGTCAAGAGACCCAGTACTTC
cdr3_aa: CASSPSGQETQYF

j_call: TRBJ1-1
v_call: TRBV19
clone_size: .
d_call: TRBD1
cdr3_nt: TGTGCCAGTAGTAGCCTACAGGGGCGAGTTGAAGCTTTCTTT
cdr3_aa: CASSSLQGRVEAFF

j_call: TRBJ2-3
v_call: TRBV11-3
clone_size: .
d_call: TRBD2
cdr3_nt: TGTGCCAGCAGCTTAGCGCTCGGGGGGACAGATACGCAGTATTTT
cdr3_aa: CASSLALGGTDTQYF

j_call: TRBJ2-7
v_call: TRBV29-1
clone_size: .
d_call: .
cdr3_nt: TGCAGCGTTGGATGGGACACCTACGAGCAGTACTTC
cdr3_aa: CSVGWDTYEQYF

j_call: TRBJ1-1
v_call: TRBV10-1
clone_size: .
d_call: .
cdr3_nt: TGCGCCAGCAGTGCTCGACGGACGAGATACTCAATGAACACTGAAGCTTTCTTT
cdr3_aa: CASSARRTRYSMNTEAFF

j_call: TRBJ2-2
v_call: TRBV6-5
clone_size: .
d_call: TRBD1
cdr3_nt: TGTGCCAGCAGAGAGGACAGGGCGAACACCGGGGAGCTGTTTTTT
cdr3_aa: CASREDRANTGELFF

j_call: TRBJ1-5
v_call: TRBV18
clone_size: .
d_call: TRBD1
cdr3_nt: TGTGCCAGCTCACTCGACAGGGGAGGTCAGCCCCAGCATTTT
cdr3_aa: CASSLDRGGQPQHF

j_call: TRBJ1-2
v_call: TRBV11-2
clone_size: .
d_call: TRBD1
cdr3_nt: TGTGCCAGCAGCTTTGACAGGGTTATTGGCTACACCTTC
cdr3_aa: CASSFDRVIGYTF

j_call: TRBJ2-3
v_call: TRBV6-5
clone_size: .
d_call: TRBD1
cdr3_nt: TGTGCCAGCATAGAGGGGGCTTTGGCAGATACGCAGTATTTT
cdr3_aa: CASIEGALADTQYF

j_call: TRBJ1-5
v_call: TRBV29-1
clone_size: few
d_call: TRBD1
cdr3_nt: TGCAGCGTTGGAGGACAGGATCAGCCCCAGCATTTT
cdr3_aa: CSVGGQDQPQHF

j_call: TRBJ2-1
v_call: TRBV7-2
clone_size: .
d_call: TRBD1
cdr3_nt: TGTGCCAGCAGCTTAGATGCCGGGACAGGGAGCAATGAGCAGTTCTTC
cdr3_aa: CASSLDAGTGSNEQFF

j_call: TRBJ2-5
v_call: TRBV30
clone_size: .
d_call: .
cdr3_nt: TGTGCCTGGAGTCGCACACTGGGGCAAGAGACCCAGTACTTC
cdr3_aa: CAWSRTLGQETQYF

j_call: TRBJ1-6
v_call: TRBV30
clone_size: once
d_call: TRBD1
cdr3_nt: TGTGCCTGGAGTCAGGACAGGGGAGGATCACCCCTCCACTTT
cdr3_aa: CAWSQDRGGSPLHF

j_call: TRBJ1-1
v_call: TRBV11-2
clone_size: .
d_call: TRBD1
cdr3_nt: TGTGCCAGCAGCTTAGGTGAGGGGACAGGGGCCCCTGAAGCTTTCTTT
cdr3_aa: CASSLGEGTGAPEAFF

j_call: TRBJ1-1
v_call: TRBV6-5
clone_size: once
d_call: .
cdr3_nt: TGTGCCAGCAGTTACAGGGACATGAACACTGAAGCTTTCTTT
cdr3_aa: CASSYRDMNTEAFF

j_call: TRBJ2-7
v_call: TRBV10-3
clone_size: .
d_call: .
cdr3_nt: TGTGCCATCAGCCAGGGGTCCCCGGGGCAGTACTTC
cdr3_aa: CAISQGSPGQYF

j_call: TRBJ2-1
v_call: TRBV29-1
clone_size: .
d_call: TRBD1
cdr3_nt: TGCAGCGTGGGGACAGGGTACAATGAGCAGTTCTTC
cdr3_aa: CSVGTGYNEQFF

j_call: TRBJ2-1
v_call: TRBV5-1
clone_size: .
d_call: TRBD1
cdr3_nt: TGCGCCAGCATGGGACAGGGTATCTACAATGAGCAGTTCTTC
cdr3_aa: CASMGQGIYNEQFF

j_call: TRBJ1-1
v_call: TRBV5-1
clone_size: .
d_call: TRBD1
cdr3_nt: TGCGCCAGCGGATACGGGACAGGCATAACTGAAGCTTTCTTT
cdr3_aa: CASGYGTGITEAFF

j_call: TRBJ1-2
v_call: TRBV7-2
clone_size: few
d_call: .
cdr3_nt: TGTGCCAGCAGCTTGGGTGGCTTCGACTCTGGCTACACCTTC
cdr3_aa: CASSLGGFDSGYTF

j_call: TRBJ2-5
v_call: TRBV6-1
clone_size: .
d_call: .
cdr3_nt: TGTGCCAGCAGTGAAATACAAGCGAGAGAGACCCAGTACTTC
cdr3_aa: CASSEIQARETQYF

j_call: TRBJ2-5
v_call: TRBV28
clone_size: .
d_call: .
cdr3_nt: TGTGCCAGCAGTCCTGGGGGCGAGACCCAGTACTTC
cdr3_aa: CASSPGGETQYF